This T cell receptor (beta chain) was profiled in a study of beta chain features in type 1 diabetes. Every isolated RNA sample was fully reverse transcribed, so sequencing captured expressed TCRB transcripts. Profiled with immunoSEQ multiplex PCR; TCRdb holds only in-frame clones, not every one. The sample has more than 100,000 clones; approximately 16% are singletons. The study, taken as a whole, reports: All four CD4+ subsets of Type 1 diabetes patients contained TCRB CDR3s that were moderately but significantly shorter.

With respect to this clone: As yet, its antigen is unknown.

The CDR3 has 15 amino acids. V shed 5 bases and J 9 bases; nucleotides not matched to a gene: 9. Looked up from germline, CDR1 is SGHVS and CDR2 is FQNEAQ. The material sequenced was central memory CD4+ T cells from blood. V usage is TRBV7-8 and J usage is TRBJ2-1, with TRBD2 identical over 11 bases. This receptor was taken from a man aged 30 to 39 with type 1 diabetes. The CDR3 DNA reads TGTGCCAGCAGCGCTACTAGCGGGGGAGTTGGTGAGCAGTTCTTC. Protein product: CASSATSGGVGEQFF.